The 30 T cell receptor beta chains below come from one sample, sequenced in a study of T cell responses to AZD1222 COVID-19 vaccine. Clones were read by immunoSEQ multiplex PCR, and TCRdb kept only the in-frame ones, dropping some. The table shows 90,000 to 150,000 clones, with about 90% occurring only once. The source material was peripheral blood, sampled on day 0 of AZD1222 vaccination. The receptors were gathered from an adult in good health.

The chain has TRBV19 and TRBJ1-1, with D tentatively TRBD1 (5 bases). Germline V gene lookup returns CDR1 LNHDA and CDR2 SQIVND (reference sequence). Trimming took off 5 bases at V and 1 base at J, with 8 bases between the two ends. The CDR3 length is 13 residues. The CDR3 bases are TGTGCCAGTAGTCCTACAGGGAACACTGAAGCTTTCTTT. This gives the protein CASSPTGNTEAFF. The full variable domain, in which reference TRBV19 and TRBJ1-1 provide the parts outside the CDR3, is DGGITQSPKYLFRKEGQNVTLSCEQNLNHDAMYWYRQDPGQGLRLIYYSQIVNDFQKGDIAEGYSVSREKKESFPLTVTSAQKNPTAFYLCASSPTGNTEAFFGQGTRLTVV.

The chain links TRBV30 to TRBJ2-7, with D possibly matching TRBD1 (5 bases). CDR1 is GTSNPN, CDR2 SVGIG, per germline (reference sequence). The CDR3 has 14 residues. V dropped 4 bases and J dropped 3 bases, with 16 bases sitting between them. CDR3 residues: CAWTPQGAVYEQYF. The CDR3 DNA is TGTGCCTGGACCCCCCAAGGGGCTGTCTACGAGCAGTACTTC.

CDR3 nucleotides: TGTGCCAGCAGCTCTTTTCGGGCTGTAGGCTACACCTTC. Translation: CASSSFRAVGYTF. The chain carries TRBV5-5 and TRBJ1-2; D remains ambiguous. V was pared by 3 bases and J by 8 bases, with 14 bases between. Germline loops: CDR1 SGHKS, CDR2 YYEKEE (reference sequence). CDR3 size: 13 residues.

This rearrangement joins TRBV6-5 to TRBJ1-5, with D possibly being TRBD1 (5 bases). The CDR3 runs 12 residues. V lost 5 bases and J 6 bases, leaving 8 bases between the germline ends. The germline gives CDR1 MNHEY, CDR2 SVGAGI. Written as DNA, the CDR3 is TGTGCCAGCAGTCGGGACGGTCAGCCCCAGCATTTT. This gives the protein CASSRDGQPQHF.

This chain connects TRBV28 to TRBJ2-1; no firm D call. Looked up from germline, CDR1 is MDHEN and CDR2 is SYDVKM. The CDR3 totals 14 residues. Trimming cost V 6 bases and J 9 bases, with 18 bases left between them. The CDR3: CASRKVVGFIEQFF. The CDR3 DNA sequence: TGTGCCAGCAGGAAGGTGGTTGGCTTTATTGAGCAGTTCTTC.

CDR3 sequence reads: CASSTRLGYGYTF. Here the CDR3 DNA reads TGTGCCAGCAGTACCCGCCTAGGATATGGCTACACCTTC. This chain joins TRBV6-5 and TRBJ1-2; D unclear. The CDR3 is made up of 13 amino acids. The V gene lost 5 bases and the J gene lost 5 bases, with 12 bases spanning the gap. The germline CDR1 and CDR2 sequences are MNHEY and SVGAGI.

The CDR3 reads CASTGGTGGIRNQPQHF. CDR3 DNA sequence: TGTGCCAGCACTGGAGGGACAGGGGGCATTCGGAATCAGCCCCAGCATTTT. The chain recombines TRBV2 with TRBJ1-5, with TRBD1 matching over 12 bases. V lost 7 bases and J lost 4; bases outside the gene matches: 11. Germline assignment: CDR1 SNHLY and CDR2 FYNNEI. This CDR3 comprises 17 residues.

V gene TRBV6-2 or TRBV6-3 combines with J gene TRBJ1-2; 9 bases map to TRBD1. Germline trimming cut 4 bases from V and 4 bases from J; bases unmatched to any gene: 10. Germline V gives CDR1 MNHEY, CDR2 SVGEGT. The CDR3 sequence is 16 residues long. The CDR3 loop is CASSSPETGGLYGYTF. In DNA form, the CDR3 reads TGTGCCAGCAGTTCCCCCGAGACAGGGGGGCTCTATGGCTACACCTTC.

The chain is built from TRBV28 and TRBJ2-3, with 8 bases that match TRBD1. The CDR3 sequence is 16 residues long. V shed 4 bases and J 5 bases; nucleotides not matched to a gene: 11. Germline CDR1 is MDHEN and CDR2 is SYDVKM. DNA for the CDR3: TGTGCCAGCAGTTCCCGGTCGACAGGGGAAATAGATACGCAGTATTTT. It is translated as CASSSRSTGEIDTQYF.

The count of this clone is one. The chain is built from TRBV10-3 and TRBJ1-2, with 10 positions matching TRBD1. The V gene end was trimmed by 2 bases and the J gene end by 6 bases; junction bases not matched to a gene: 0. Germline CDR1 is ENHRY and CDR2 is SYGVKD. This CDR3 spans 13 amino acids. Written as DNA, the CDR3 is TGTGCCATCAGTGAGGGACAGGGGGATGGCTACACCTTC. Encoded protein: CAISEGQGDGYTF.

This clone was seen a handful of times. The gene calls are TRBV14 and TRBJ2-7; D is undetermined. Trimming shortened V by 0 bases and J by 6 bases, and 9 bases separated the two germline ends. This CDR3 contains 13 residues. Germline CDR1 SGHDN, CDR2 FVKESK. The CDR3 DNA sequence: TGTGCCAGCAGCCAAGATTCCTGGGGCGAGCAGTACTTC. It is translated as CASSQDSWGEQYF.

The chain joins TRBV5-1 to TRBJ1-4; D remains unclear. CDR1 SGHRS and CDR2 YFSETQ come from the germline V gene. This CDR3 region has 14 residues. The ends were cut back, 2 bases at V and 8 bases at J, with 13 bases in the middle. The CDR3 region has the DNA TGCGCCAGCAGCTTTCAAGGAGGATTCGAAAAACTGTTTTTT. It yields the protein CASSFQGGFEKLFF.

The chain recombines TRBV7-9 with TRBJ1-3; D is perhaps TRBD1 (5 bases). Trimming removed 9 bases from V and 0 bases from J, with 9 bases in between. This CDR3 has 13 amino acids. Per the germline V gene, CDR1 is SEHNR and CDR2 is FQNEAQ (reference sequence). CDR3 sequence: CASTGVSGNTIYF. The CDR3 nucleotides read TGTGCCAGTACAGGCGTCTCTGGAAACACCATATATTTT.

The CDR3 spells CASSQDLPGGAATNEKLFF. CDR3 in DNA: TGTGCCAGCAGCCAAGACCTTCCGGGGGGAGCTGCAACTAATGAAAAACTGTTTTTT. This chain uses TRBV3-1 (or the pseudogene TRBV3-2) with TRBJ1-4, with D tentatively TRBD1 (5 bases). The germline V gene has CDR1 LGHDT and CDR2 YNNKEL (reference sequence). CDR3 length: 19 residues. Trimming stripped 0 bases from V and 0 bases from J, with 17 bases between.

The chain has TRBV5-4 and TRBJ1-1; no firm D call. This CDR3 region has 13 residues. The V and J ends lost 4 bases and 0 bases respectively, with 7 bases between them. Germline lookup yields CDR1 SGHNT and CDR2 YYREEE (reference sequence). The CDR3 region has the DNA TGTGCCAGCAGCGTACAGATGAACACTGAAGCTTTCTTT. Translating it yields CASSVQMNTEAFF.

The rearrangement uses TRBV3-1 (or the pseudogene TRBV3-2) and TRBJ1-5, with 11 bases aligning to TRBD1. Germline lookup yields CDR1 LGHDT and CDR2 YNNKEL (reference sequence). The CDR3 is 14 amino acids. The V segment lost 6 bases and the J segment 7 bases; nucleotides outside the gene matches: 5. The CDR3: CASSQDRGQQPQHF. CDR3 DNA: TGTGCCAGCAGTCAGGACAGGGGGCAGCAGCCCCAGCATTTT.

The chain has TRBV7-9 and TRBJ2-1; TRBD2 is a possible D gene (6 bases). CDR3 length: 13 amino acids. Germline assignment: CDR1 SEHNR and CDR2 FQNEAQ (reference sequence). Trimming cost V 1 base and J 14 bases, with 15 bases left between them. Here the CDR3 DNA reads TGTGCCAGCAGCTTAGGCCCGGGCGGGGCTGAGTTCTTC. It encodes CASSLGPGGAEFF. The full variable domain, completed using reference TRBV7-9 and TRBJ2-1, is DTGVSQNPRHKITKRGQNVTFRCDPISEHNRLYWYRQTLGQGPEFLTYFQNEAQLEKSRLLSDRFSAERPKGSFSTLEIQRTEQGDSAMYLCASSLGPGGAEFFGPGTRLTVL.

V is TRBV19 and J is TRBJ2-1, with 15 bases matching TRBD2. The CDR3 is 17 amino acids. Looked up from germline, CDR1 is LNHDA and CDR2 is SQIVND (reference sequence). V lost 6 bases, J lost 7 bases, and 10 bases stayed unmatched. CDR3 amino acids: CASSIKGLAGGGNEQFF. The CDR3 DNA sequence: TGTGCCAGTAGCATCAAGGGACTAGCGGGAGGCGGAAATGAGCAGTTCTTC.

This clone was detected once. V gene TRBV6-5 combines with J gene TRBJ2-1; D perhaps matches TRBD1 (5 bases). Looked up from germline, CDR1 is MNHEY and CDR2 is SVGAGI. Trimming took 6 bases from V and 2 from J, leaving 8 bases between them. The CDR3 is 13 amino acids. This CDR3 is CASRGPAYNEQFF. Here the CDR3 DNA reads TGTGCCAGCAGGGGGCCGGCCTACAATGAGCAGTTCTTC.

The chain employs TRBV30 and TRBJ1-2, with a weak D call TRBD1 (5 bases). V was shortened by 0 bases and J by 8 bases, with 13 bases between the two germline ends. The germline V gene encodes CDR1 GTSNPN and CDR2 SVGIG (reference sequence). The CDR3 sequence is 13 residues long. The CDR3 bases are TGTGCCTGGAGTGTGCAGGGCGGAGGGGGCTACACCTTC. As protein: CAWSVQGGGGYTF.

The CDR3 sequence: CASSLGQTTEAFF. CDR3 DNA: TGTGCCAGCAGCCTGGGACAGACCACTGAAGCTTTCTTT. The chain carries TRBV25-1 and TRBJ1-1; 7 positions agree with TRBD1. Germline CDR1 MGHDK, CDR2 SYGVNS. With 6 bases clipped from V and 4 bases from J, the junction kept 5 bases outside the gene matches. The CDR3 loop spans 13 amino acids. The complete variable domain, with remaining parts taken from reference TRBV25-1 and TRBJ1-1, reads EADIYQTPRYLVIGTGKKITLECSQTMGHDKMYWYQQDPGMELHLIHYSYGVNSTEKGDLSSESTVSRIRTEHFPLTLESARPSHTSQYLCASSLGQTTEAFFGQGTRLTVV.

The chain employs TRBV12-3 or TRBV12-4 and TRBJ1-4; D remains ambiguous. The CDR3 has 13 residues. The germline V and J ends were trimmed by 3 bases and 1 base, with 3 bases remaining between them. The CDR3 region has the DNA TGTGCCAGCAGTTTCAGAACTAATGAAAAACTGTTTTTT. Translated, it gives CASSFRTNEKLFF.

The chain is built from TRBV11-2 and TRBJ2-7; TRBD1 is a possible D gene (6 bases). The CDR3 extends over 16 amino acids. V was clipped by 3 bases and J by 4 bases, with 19 bases between them. Germline V gene data show CDR1 as SGHAT and CDR2 as FQNNGV. The CDR3 sequence: CASSFLSFGQYYEQYF. CDR3 nucleotides: TGTGCCAGCAGCTTTCTATCGTTTGGACAGTATTACGAGCAGTACTTC. Full variable domain (remainder filled in from reference TRBV11-2 and TRBJ2-7): EAGVAQSPRYKIIEKRQSVAFWCNPISGHATLYWYQQILGQGPKLLIQFQNNGVVDDSQLPKDRFSAERLKGVDSTLKIQPAKLEDSAVYLCASSFLSFGQYYEQYFGPGTRLTVT.

This clone was seen a single time. The chain couples TRBV6-6 to TRBJ1-2; D perhaps matches TRBD1 (5 bases). This CDR3 is 15 amino acids long. Germline V lookup: CDR1 MNHNY, CDR2 SVGAGI (reference sequence). Trimming left V 2 bases short and J 1 base short, with 11 bases between. The CDR3 sequence: CASSYGGLDNYGYTF. CDR3 DNA: TGTGCCAGCAGTTACGGGGGACTCGATAACTATGGCTACACCTTC.

The chain links TRBV9 to TRBJ2-3; 9 positions match TRBD2. The CDR3 consists of 20 residues. J lost 3 bases, V lost 0 bases, and 17 bases had no gene match. Germline V lookup: CDR1 SGDLS, CDR2 YYNGEE. CDR3 sequence: CASSVEGGGLAGGRTDTQYF. For the CDR3, the DNA is TGTGCCAGCAGCGTAGAAGGAGGGGGATTGGCGGGAGGGCGGACAGATACGCAGTATTTT.

The chain joins TRBV19 to TRBJ2-3, with no clear D. The germline V gene has CDR1 LNHDA and CDR2 SQIVND (reference sequence). Trimming pared 4 bases from V and 5 bases from J, leaving 10 bases between. The CDR3 sequence is 13 residues long. The chain's CDR3 is CASSTETRDTQYF. CDR3 nucleotides: TGTGCCAGTAGTACCGAAACAAGAGATACGCAGTATTTT. The complete variable domain, with remaining parts taken from reference TRBV19 and TRBJ2-3, reads DGGITQSPKYLFRKEGQNVTLSCEQNLNHDAMYWYRQDPGQGLRLIYYSQIVNDFQKGDIAEGYSVSREKKESFPLTVTSAQKNPTAFYLCASSTETRDTQYFGPGTRLTVL.

The rearrangement joins TRBV27 to TRBJ1-6; D unresolved. Trimming took 3 bases from V and 12 from J, leaving 9 bases between them. Germline V gives CDR1 MNHEY, CDR2 SMNVEV (reference sequence). The CDR3 extends over 12 amino acids. The CDR3 region has the DNA TGTGCCAGCAGTTTTCATGGGAGACCCCTCCACTTT. Translating gives CASSFHGRPLHF.

This clone was seen only once. The chain combines TRBV6-4 with TRBJ2-1; no firm D call. Trimming shortened V by 6 bases and J by 5 bases, and 20 bases separated the two germline ends. The CDR3 contains 16 residues. Germline CDR1 is MRHNA and CDR2 is SNTAGT. The CDR3 bases are TGTGCCAGCAGCTCACAACCTTTAACAGAAAACAATGAGCAGTTCTTC. It is translated as CASSSQPLTENNEQFF.

The chain has TRBV18 and TRBJ1-5; 11 bases are shared with TRBD1. After removal of 3 bases from V and 5 bases from J, the junction contained 0 bases not matched to a gene. The CDR3 extends over 14 amino acids. Germline V CDR1 and CDR2: KGHSH, LQKENI. CDR3 loop: CASSPGQGDQPQHF. Written as DNA, the CDR3 is TGTGCCAGCTCACCGGGACAGGGGGATCAGCCCCAGCATTTT.

The chain combines TRBV29-1 with TRBJ2-1; unclear D gene. Trimming left V 1 base short and J 8 bases short, with 12 bases between. The CDR3 runs to 13 residues. Looked up from germline, CDR1 is SQVTM and CDR2 is ANQGSEA. The CDR3 reads CSVEVRAFDEQFF. In DNA form, the CDR3 reads TGCAGCGTTGAAGTTCGGGCCTTCGATGAGCAGTTCTTC.